This TCR beta chain derives from a study of T cell repertoires in cytomegalovirus infection (dated by TCRdb to the late 2010s). Regarding the study in general: The HLA type of each donor mattered for the analysis, because public TCR beta signatures pointed to carriage of CMV infection along with the matching HLA type. What the study reported, not specific to this receptor: The ex vivo response was dominated by HLA-C-restricted CMV-specific TCR beta clonotypes, which also provided the single most frequent clonotype in two of eight donors. In both this cohort and an independent cohort of 350 or so donors, the cumulative frequency of public TCR beta family members distinguished carriers of CMV infection plus the relevant HLA type.

TCRdb lists the instrument as Illumina HiSeq 1500. TCRdb cleaned the public reads at Q25 with fastp, built clones with MiXCR and kept in-frame beta chains. Here each entry gathers all rows of one CDR3 protein and keeps the most common genes and DNA. This sample has 300,000 or so distinct CDR3 sequences in its table, and roughly 23% of those were observed once. Jointly, the top ten make up 11% to 15% of the sample. This clonotype was recorded many times. The target of this receptor is not known. No base-level quality is on record; no much larger clone is a single base apart. Between the V and J ends, shortened by 8 bases and 4 bases respectively, the junction contains 14 bases. The CDR3 runs 13 amino acids, cysteine and phenylalanine included. The retained sequence is limited to the CDR3, 39 bases, with the frame set at the first base. Taken from the germline V gene, the CDR1 and CDR2 loops are SGHVS and FQNEAQ.

The sequence is built from TRBV7-8 and TRBJ1-1; the D segment could be TRBD1, given 5 matching bases. Sequenced sample: PBMCs. The sequence was collected from a human donor in good health (CMV status not recorded). Some clones in this sample may be carry-over from other donors' samples. The DNA sequence is as follows: TGTGCCAGCTCCGTCCGGGGCGGCACTGAAGCTTTCTTT. Its protein reads: CASSVRGGTEAFF.